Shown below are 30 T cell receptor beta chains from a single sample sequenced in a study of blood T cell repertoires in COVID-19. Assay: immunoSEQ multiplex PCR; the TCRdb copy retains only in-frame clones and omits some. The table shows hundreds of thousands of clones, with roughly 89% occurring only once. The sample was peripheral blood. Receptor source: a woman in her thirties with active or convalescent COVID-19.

For the CDR3, the DNA is TGTGCCAGCAGCCTGGGGAGGGTCGAGAACACTGAAGCTTTCTTT. It encodes CASSLGRVENTEAFF. The chain couples TRBV7-9 to TRBJ1-1; D is unresolved. The length of the CDR3 is 15 residues. V gave up 5 bases and J gave up 1 base, with 14 bases separating them. From germline, CDR1 is SEHNR and CDR2 FQNEAQ (reference sequence).

Here the CDR3 DNA reads TGTGCCAGCAGTGGGTACGGGACTCCATCACCGTACGAGCAGTACTTC. Its protein is CASSGYGTPSPYEQYF. The chain uses TRBV6-1 and TRBJ2-7; a weak D match, TRBD2 (6 bases). Germline-derived CDR1 and CDR2 are MNHNS and SASEGT. V was trimmed by 4 bases and J by 4 bases, leaving 20 bases between them. This CDR3 spans 16 amino acids.

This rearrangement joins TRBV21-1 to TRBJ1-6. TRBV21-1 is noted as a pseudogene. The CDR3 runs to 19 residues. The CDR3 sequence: CASSPNKTWGGRDDSPLHF. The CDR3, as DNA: TGTGCCAGCAGCCCTAATAAAACGTGGGGGGGCCGTGACGATTCACCCCTCCACTTT.

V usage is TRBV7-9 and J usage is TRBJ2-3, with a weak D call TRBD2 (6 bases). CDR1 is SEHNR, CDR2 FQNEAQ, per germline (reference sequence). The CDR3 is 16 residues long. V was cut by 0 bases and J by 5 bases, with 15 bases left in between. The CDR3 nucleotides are TGTGCCAGCAGCTTAGCGGGACTTCACAAGGGAGATACGCAGTATTTT. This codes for CASSLAGLHKGDTQYF.

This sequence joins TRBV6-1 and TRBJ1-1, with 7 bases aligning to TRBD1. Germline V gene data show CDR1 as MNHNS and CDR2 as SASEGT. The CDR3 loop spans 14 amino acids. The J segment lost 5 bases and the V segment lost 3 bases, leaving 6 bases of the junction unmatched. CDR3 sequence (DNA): TGTGCCAGCAGTGATTGGCAGGGGGGAACTGAAGCTTTCTTT. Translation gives CASSDWQGGTEAFF.

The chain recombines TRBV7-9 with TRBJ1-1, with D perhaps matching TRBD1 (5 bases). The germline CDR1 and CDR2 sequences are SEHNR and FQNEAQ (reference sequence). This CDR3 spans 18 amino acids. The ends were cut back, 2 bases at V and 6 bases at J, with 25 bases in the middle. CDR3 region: CASSLIGGVSLREAEAFF. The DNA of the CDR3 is TGTGCCAGCAGCTTAATAGGAGGGGTGAGTTTGCGGGAGGCTGAAGCTTTCTTT.

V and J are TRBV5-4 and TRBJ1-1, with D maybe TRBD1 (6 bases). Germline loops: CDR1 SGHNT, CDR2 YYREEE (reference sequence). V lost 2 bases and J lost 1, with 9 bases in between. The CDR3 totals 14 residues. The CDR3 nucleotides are TGTGCCAGCAGCTTCGGACAGAAGAACACTGAAGCTTTCTTT. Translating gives CASSFGQKNTEAFF. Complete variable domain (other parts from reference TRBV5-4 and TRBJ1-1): ETGVTQSPTHLIKTRGQQVTLRCSSQSGHNTVSWYQQALGQGPQFIFQYYREEENGRGNFPPRFSGLQFPNYSSELNVNALELDDSALYLCASSFGQKNTEAFFGQGTRLTVV.

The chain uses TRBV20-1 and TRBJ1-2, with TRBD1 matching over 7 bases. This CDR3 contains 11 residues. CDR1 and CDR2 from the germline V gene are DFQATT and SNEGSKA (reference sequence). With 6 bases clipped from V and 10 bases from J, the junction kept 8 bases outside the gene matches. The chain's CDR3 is CSAPRDRVYTF. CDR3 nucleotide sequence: TGCAGTGCCCCCCGAGACAGGGTCTACACCTTC.

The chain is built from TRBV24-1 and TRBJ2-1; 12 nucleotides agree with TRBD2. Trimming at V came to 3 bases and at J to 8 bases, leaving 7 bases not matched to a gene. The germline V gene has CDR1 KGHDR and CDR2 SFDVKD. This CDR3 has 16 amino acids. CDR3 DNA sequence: TGTGCCACCAGTGATCGTCTGGCTAGCGGGAGGGATGAGCAGTTCTTC. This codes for CATSDRLASGRDEQFF.

The CDR3 DNA sequence: TGTGCCAGCAGCGTACTAGGACTCTACGAGCAGTACTTC. Residues: CASSVLGLYEQYF. The chain links TRBV9 to TRBJ2-7; D perhaps matches TRBD2 (5 bases). The CDR3 is 13 residues long. Germline V gene data show CDR1 as SGDLS and CDR2 as YYNGEE. Trimming took 1 base from V and 3 from J, leaving 8 bases between them.

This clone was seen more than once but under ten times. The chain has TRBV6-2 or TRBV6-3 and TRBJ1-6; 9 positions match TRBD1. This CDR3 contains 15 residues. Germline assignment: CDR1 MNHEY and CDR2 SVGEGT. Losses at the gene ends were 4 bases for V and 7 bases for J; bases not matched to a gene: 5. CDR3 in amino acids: CASSSTGGENSPLHF. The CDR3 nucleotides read TGTGCCAGCAGTTCCACAGGGGGCGAAAATTCACCCCTCCACTTT.

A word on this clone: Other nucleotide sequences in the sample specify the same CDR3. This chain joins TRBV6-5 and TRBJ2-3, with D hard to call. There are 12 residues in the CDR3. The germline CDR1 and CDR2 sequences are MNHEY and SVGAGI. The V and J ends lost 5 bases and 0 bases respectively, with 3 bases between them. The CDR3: CASSQSTDTQYF. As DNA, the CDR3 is TGTGCCAGCAGTCAGAGCACAGATACGCAGTATTTT.

The DNA of the CDR3 is TGCGCCAGCACGGACAGGGAAGGGGTTCATGAAAAACTGTTTTTT. This sequence encodes CASTDREGVHEKLFF. The chain has TRBV10-2 and TRBJ1-4, with TRBD1 matching 8 bases. CDR3 length equals 15 residues. Trimming cost V 7 bases and J 6 bases; bases outside gene matches: 10. Germline V gives CDR1 WSHSY, CDR2 SAAADI.

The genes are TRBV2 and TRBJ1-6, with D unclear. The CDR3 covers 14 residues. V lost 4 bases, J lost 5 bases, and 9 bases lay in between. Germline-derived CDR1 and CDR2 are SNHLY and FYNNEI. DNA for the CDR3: TGTGCCAGCAGTGTGTACGGAGATAATTCACCCCTCCACTTT. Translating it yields CASSVYGDNSPLHF. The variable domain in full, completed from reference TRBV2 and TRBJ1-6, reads EPEVTQTPSHQVTQMGQEVILRCVPISNHLYFYWYRQILGQKVEFLVSFYNNEISEKSEIFDDQFSVERPDGSNFTLKIRSTKLEDSAMYFCASSVYGDNSPLHFGNGTRLTVT.

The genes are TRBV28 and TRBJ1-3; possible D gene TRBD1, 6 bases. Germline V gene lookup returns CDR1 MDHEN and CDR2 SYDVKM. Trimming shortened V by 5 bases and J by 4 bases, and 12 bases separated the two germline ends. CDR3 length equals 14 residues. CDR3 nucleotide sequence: TGTGCCAGCAGTCCAGGGGTTTCAGGAAACACCATATATTTT. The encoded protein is CASSPGVSGNTIYF.

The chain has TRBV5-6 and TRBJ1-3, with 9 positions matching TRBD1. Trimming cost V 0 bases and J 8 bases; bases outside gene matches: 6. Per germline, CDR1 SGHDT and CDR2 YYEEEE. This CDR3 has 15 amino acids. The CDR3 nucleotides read TGTGCCAGCAGCTTGGGGGACAGGGTAACAGACACCATATATTTT. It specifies CASSLGDRVTDTIYF.

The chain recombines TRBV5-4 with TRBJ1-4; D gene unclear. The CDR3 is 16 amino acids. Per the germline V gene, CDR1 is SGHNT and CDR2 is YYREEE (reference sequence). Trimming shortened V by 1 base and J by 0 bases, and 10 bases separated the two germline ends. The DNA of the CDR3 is TGTGCCAGCAGCTTGATCCAGGCCGCAACTAATGAAAAACTGTTTTTT. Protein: CASSLIQAATNEKLFF.

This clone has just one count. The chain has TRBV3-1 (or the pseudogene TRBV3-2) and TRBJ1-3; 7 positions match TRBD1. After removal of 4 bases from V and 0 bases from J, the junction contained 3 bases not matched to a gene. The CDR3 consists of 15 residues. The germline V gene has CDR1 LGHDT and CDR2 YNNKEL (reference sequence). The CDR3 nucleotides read TGTGCCAGCAGCCCACGGACAGGCTCTGGAAACACCATATATTTT. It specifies CASSPRTGSGNTIYF.

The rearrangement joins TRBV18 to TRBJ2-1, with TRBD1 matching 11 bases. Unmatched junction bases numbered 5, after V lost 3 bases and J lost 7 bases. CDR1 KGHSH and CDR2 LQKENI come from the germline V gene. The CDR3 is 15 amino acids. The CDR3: CASSPQDRGQNEQFF. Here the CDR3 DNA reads TGTGCCAGCTCACCTCAGGACAGGGGGCAGAATGAGCAGTTCTTC. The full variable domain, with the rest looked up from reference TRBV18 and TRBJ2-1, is NAGVMQNPRHLVRRRGQEARLRCSPMKGHSHVYWYRQLPEEGLKFMVYLQKENIIDESGMPKERFSAEFPKEGPSILRIQQVVRGDSAAYFCASSPQDRGQNEQFFGPGTRLTVL.

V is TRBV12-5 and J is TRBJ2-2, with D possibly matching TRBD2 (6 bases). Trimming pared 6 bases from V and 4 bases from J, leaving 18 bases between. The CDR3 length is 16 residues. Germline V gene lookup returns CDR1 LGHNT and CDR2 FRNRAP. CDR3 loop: CASGPGAPELTGELFF. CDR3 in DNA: TGTGCTAGTGGCCCGGGAGCACCCGAACTCACCGGGGAGCTGTTTTTT.

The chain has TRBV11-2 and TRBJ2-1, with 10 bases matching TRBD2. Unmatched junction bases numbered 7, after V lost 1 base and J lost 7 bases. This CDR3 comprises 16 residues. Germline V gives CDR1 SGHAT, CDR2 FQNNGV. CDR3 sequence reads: CASSLVRLAGVNEQFF. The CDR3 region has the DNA TGTGCCAGCAGCTTAGTTAGGCTAGCGGGAGTTAATGAGCAGTTCTTC.

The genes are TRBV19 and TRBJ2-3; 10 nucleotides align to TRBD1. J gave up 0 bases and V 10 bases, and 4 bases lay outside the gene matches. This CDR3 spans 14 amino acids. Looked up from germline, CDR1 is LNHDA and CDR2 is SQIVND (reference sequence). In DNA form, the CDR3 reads TGTGCCATTGACAGGGGGCTGAGCACAGATACGCAGTATTTT. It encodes CAIDRGLSTDTQYF.

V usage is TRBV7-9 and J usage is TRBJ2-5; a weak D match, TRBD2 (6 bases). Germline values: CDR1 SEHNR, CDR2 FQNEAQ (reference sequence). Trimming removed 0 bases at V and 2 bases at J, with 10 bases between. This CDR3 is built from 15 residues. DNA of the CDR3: TGTGCCAGCAGCTTAGCATTGGGGGGACAAGAGACCCAGTACTTC. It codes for CASSLALGGQETQYF. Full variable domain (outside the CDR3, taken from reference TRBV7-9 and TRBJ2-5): DTGVSQNPRHKITKRGQNVTFRCDPISEHNRLYWYRQTLGQGPEFLTYFQNEAQLEKSRLLSDRFSAERPKGSFSTLEIQRTEQGDSAMYLCASSLALGGQETQYFGPGTRLLVL.

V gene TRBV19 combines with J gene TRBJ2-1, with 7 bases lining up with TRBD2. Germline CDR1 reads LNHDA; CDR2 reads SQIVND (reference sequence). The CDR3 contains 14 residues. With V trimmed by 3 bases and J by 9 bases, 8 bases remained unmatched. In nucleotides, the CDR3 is TGTGCCAGTAGTATTCCGGGGGGAATTGGTGAGCAGTTCTTC. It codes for CASSIPGGIGEQFF.

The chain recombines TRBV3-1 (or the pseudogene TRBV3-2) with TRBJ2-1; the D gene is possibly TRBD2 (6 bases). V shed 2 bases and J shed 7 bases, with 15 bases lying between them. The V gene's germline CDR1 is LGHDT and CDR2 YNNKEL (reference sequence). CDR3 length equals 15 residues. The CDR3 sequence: CASSQPTRMVNEQFF. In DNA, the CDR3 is TGTGCCAGCAGCCAACCGACTAGAATGGTAAATGAGCAGTTCTTC.

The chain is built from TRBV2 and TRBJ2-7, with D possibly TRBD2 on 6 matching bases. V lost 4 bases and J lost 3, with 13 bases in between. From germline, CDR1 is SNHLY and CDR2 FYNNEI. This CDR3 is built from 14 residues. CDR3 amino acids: CASSAGLEGYEQYF. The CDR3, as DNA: TGTGCCAGCAGTGCGGGACTGGAGGGCTACGAGCAGTACTTC.

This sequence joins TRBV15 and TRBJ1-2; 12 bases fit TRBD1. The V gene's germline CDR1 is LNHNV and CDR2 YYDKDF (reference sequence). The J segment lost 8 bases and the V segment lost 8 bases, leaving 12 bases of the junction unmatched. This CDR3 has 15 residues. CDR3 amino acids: CATSYGTGGAGGYTF. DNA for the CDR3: TGTGCCACCTCGTACGGGACAGGGGGCGCCGGCGGCTACACCTTC. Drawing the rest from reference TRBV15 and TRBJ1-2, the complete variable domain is DAMVIQNPRYQVTQFGKPVTLSCSQTLNHNVMYWYQQKSSQAPKLLFHYYDKDFNNEADTPDNFQSRRPNTSFCFLDIRSPGLGDTAMYLCATSYGTGGAGGYTFGSGTRLTVV.

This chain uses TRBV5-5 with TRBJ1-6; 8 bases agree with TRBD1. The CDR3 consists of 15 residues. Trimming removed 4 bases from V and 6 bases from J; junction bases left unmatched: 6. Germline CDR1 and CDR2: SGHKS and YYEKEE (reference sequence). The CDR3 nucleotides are TGTGCCAGCAGCCTGACAGGGGACTTTAATTCACCCCTCCACTTT. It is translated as CASSLTGDFNSPLHF.

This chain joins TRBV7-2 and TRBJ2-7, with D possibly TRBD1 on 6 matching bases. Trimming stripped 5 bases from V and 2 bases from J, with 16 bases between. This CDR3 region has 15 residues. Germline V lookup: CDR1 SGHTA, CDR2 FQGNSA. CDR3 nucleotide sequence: TGTGCCAGCAGCACCATCCGGGACACCCCCTACGAGCAGTACTTC. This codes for CASSTIRDTPYEQYF.

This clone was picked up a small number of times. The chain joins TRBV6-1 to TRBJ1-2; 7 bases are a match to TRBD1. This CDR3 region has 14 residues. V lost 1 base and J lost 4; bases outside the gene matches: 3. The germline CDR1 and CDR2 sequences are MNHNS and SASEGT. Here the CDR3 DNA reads TGTGCCAGCAGTGAAGAGGCAGGGGGCTATGGCTACACCTTC. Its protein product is CASSEEAGGYGYTF.